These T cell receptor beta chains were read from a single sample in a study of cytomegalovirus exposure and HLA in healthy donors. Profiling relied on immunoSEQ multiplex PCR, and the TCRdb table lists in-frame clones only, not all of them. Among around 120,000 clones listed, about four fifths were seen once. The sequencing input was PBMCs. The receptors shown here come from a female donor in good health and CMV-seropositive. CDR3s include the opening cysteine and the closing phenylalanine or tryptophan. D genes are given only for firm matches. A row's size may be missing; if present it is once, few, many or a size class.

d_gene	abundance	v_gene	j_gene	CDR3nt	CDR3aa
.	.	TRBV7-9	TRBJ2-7	TGTGCCAGCAGCTCCCAAACGAACAGTCCAGCCTACGAGCAGTACTTC	CASSSQTNSPAYEQYF
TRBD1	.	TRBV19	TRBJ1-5	TGTGCCAGTAGGGACAGGCAACATCAGCCCCAGCATTTT	CASRDRQHQPQHF
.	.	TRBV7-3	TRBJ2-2	TGTGCCAGCAGCTCCCCAGGGACCGGGGAGCTGTTTTTT	CASSSPGTGELFF
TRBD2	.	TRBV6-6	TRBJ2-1	TGTGCCAGCAGTTACCCTGAGCGGGGGGGCCGGGATGAGCAGTTCTTC	CASSYPERGGRDEQFF
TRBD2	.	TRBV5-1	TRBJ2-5	TGCGCCAGCAGCATCGGGACTACTCAAGAGACCCAGTACTTC	CASSIGTTQETQYF
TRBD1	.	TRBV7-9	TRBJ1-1	TGTTCCAGCAGCTTAGCAGGGGGCGGTGGAAACACTGAAGCTTTCTTT	CSSSLAGGGGNTEAFF
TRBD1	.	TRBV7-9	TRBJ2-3	TGTGCCAGCAGCGGAGGACAGGTGACAAATACGCAGTATTTT	CASSGGQVTNTQYF
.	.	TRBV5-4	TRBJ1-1	TGTGCCAGCAGCCGACGGTCCACAGCCGATGAAGCTTTCTTT	CASSRRSTADEAFF
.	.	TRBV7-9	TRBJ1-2	TGTTCCAGCAGCCCCGGGCTTGATGGCGGGTATGGCTACACCTTC	CSSSPGLDGGYGYTF
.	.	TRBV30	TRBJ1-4	TGTGCCTGGAGTAGGGGGAGATGGGGTGAAAAACTGTTTTTT	CAWSRGRWGEKLFF
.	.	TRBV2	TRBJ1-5	TGTGCCAGCAGCCCCGAACAGGGTGGGCGTCAGCCCCAGCATTTT	CASSPEQGGRQPQHF
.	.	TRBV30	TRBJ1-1	TGTGCCTGGAGCCAGGGACACGGGTCTGAAGCTTTCTTT	CAWSQGHGSEAFF
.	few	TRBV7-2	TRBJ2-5	TGTGCCAGCAGCCCGTACCAAGAGACCCAGTACTTC	CASSPYQETQYF
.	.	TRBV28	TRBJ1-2	TGTGCCAGCATCCCGGGACTGATTTATGGCTACACCTTC	CASIPGLIYGYTF
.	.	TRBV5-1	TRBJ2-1	TGCGCCAGCAGCTTTTCGGGGATTGAGCAGTTCTTC	CASSFSGIEQFF
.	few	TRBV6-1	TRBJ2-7	TGTGCCAGCAGTGACGGGGTAGCGGTTTCCTACGAGCAGTACTTC	CASSDGVAVSYEQYF
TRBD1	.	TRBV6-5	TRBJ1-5	TGTGCCAGCAAACAGGGGTACAATCAGCCCCAGCATTTT	CASKQGYNQPQHF
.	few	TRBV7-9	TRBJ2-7	TGTTCCAGCAGCTTATCCTTGCCTGGGAGCCCCTACGAGCAGTACTTC	CSSSLSLPGSPYEQYF
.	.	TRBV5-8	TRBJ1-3	TGTGCCAGCAGCTTGGGCGGACTGGGAAACACCATATATTTT	CASSLGGLGNTIYF
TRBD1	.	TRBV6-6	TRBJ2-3	TGTGCCAGCAGTAGAGGACAGGGGCGAACAGATACGCAGTATTTT	CASSRGQGRTDTQYF
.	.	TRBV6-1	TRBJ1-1	TGTGCCAGCAGTGAAGTCTGGGTGGCGGACACTGAAGCTTTCTTT	CASSEVWVADTEAFF
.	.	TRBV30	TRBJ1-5	TGTGCCTGGAGCACAACGTCTGATCAGCCCCAGCATTTT	CAWSTTSDQPQHF
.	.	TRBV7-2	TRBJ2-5	TGTGCCAGCAGCTTAGACCCGCGTCACGCTTTCCAAGAGACCCAGTACTTC	CASSLDPRHAFQETQYF
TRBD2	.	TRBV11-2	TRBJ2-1	TGTGCCAGCAGCTTTGGGGGGGACTGGGGGTACAATGAGCAGTTCTTC	CASSFGGDWGYNEQFF
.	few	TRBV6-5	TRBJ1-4	TGTGCCAGCAGTGCATCCGTTTTGAGGGAAAAACTGTTTTTT	CASSASVLREKLFF
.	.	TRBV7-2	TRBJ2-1	TGTGCCAGCAGGCCGGGACTCATCTACAATGAGCAGTTCTTC	CASRPGLIYNEQFF
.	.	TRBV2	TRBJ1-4	TGTGCCTCTCACCGCGGGCTGTCAACTAATGAAAAACTGTTTTTT	CASHRGLSTNEKLFF
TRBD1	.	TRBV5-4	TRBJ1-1	TGTGCCAGCAGGGAACAGGGGGCGCGCACTGAAGCTTTCTTT	CASREQGARTEAFF
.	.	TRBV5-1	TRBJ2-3	TGCGCCAGCAGCTTAGCAGGGGAGACGGCAGATACGCAGTATTTT	CASSLAGETADTQYF
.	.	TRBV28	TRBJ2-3	TGTGCCAGCACTAGTTTCACAGATACGCAGTATTTT	CASTSFTDTQYF
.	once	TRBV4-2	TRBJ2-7	TGTGCCAGCAGCCAAGACCGAGACGAGCAGTACTTC	CASSQDRDEQYF
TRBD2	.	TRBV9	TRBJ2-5	TGTGCCAGCAGCATACGACTAGCGGGGGGGCAAGAGACCCAGTACTTC	CASSIRLAGGQETQYF
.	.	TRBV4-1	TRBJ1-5	TGCGCCAGCAGCCCAGTTAGTGGCGGCCAGCCCCAGCATTTT	CASSPVSGGQPQHF
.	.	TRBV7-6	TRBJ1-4	TGTGCCAGCAGCCGGGCGGGGCAGCCAAATGAAAAACTGTTTTTT	CASSRAGQPNEKLFF
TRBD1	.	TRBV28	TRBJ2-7	TGTGCCAGCAGTCCCCCAGGACAGGGTGGCCACGAGCAGTACTTC	CASSPPGQGGHEQYF
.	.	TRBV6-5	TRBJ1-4	TGTGCCAGCAGTTACGAGGCAGGGATTGAAAAACTGTTTTTT	CASSYEAGIEKLFF
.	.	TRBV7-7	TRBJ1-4	TGTGCCAGCAGCCCTCGGGAGGGCGAAAAACTGTTTTTT	CASSPREGEKLFF
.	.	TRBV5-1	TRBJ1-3	TGCGCCAGCAGCTTGGTCTCCGGGGGAAACACCATATATTTT	CASSLVSGGNTIYF
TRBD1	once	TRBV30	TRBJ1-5	TGTGCCTGGACCCCCTCGGGACAGGGGACTCAGCCCCAGCATTTT	CAWTPSGQGTQPQHF
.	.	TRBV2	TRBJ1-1	TGTGCCAGCAGTGTAGGAGACACTGAAGCTTTCTTT	CASSVGDTEAFF
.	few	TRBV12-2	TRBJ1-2	TGTGCAAGTCGCCTACTACGGGTGGATGGCTACACCTTC	CASRLLRVDGYTF
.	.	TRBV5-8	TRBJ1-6	TGTGCCAGCAAGCCGACTTACAGGGCGGAATCACCCCTCCACTTT	CASKPTYRAESPLHF
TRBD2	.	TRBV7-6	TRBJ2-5	TGTGCCAGCAGTCCACTAGCGGGTGTACAAGAGACCCAGTACTTC	CASSPLAGVQETQYF
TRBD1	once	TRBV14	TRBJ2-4	TGTGCCAGCAGCCAATCCTACTCCGGGACAGCTGGGAGCATTCAGTACTTC	CASSQSYSGTAGSIQYF
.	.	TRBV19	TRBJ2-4	TGTGCCAGTAGTAGAGGGACACCCCTAGCCAAAAACATTCAGTACTTC	CASSRGTPLAKNIQYF
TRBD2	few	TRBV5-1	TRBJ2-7	TGCGCCAGCAGCTCATGGCCTAGCGGGGGGCTGCCCTACGAGCAGTACTTC	CASSSWPSGGLPYEQYF
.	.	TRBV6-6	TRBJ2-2	TGTGCCAGCAGTTACAGGGGTTCGAACACCGGGGAGCTGTTTTTT	CASSYRGSNTGELFF
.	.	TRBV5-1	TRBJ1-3	TGCGCCAGCAGCCCCTATTCGGGAACAGGAAACACCATATATTTT	CASSPYSGTGNTIYF
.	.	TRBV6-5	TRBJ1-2	TGTGCCAGCAGAGGAACGGGAGACTGGGGCTACACCTTC	CASRGTGDWGYTF
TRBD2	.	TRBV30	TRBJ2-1	TGTGCCTCAAGGCAAGCGGGGGGGCTCAATGAGCAGTTCTTC	CASRQAGGLNEQFF
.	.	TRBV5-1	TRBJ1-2	TGCGCCAGCATTCCCTCTACAGGTAGCTATGGCTACACCTTC	CASIPSTGSYGYTF
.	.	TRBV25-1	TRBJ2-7	TGTGCCAGCAGTGAAGCCAGCGCCTGGGAGCAGTACTTC	CASSEASAWEQYF
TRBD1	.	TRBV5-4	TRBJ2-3	TGTGCCAGCAGAGACAGGGTTTCCGCAGATACGCAGTATTTT	CASRDRVSADTQYF
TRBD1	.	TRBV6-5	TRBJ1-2	TGTGCCAGCAGACATGGCGCCAGGGGGGTCTATGGCTACACCTTC	CASRHGARGVYGYTF
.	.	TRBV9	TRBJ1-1	TGTGCCAGCAGCGTAGGGGGCAGGAACACTGAAGCTTTCTTT	CASSVGGRNTEAFF
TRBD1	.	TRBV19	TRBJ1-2	TGTGCCAGTCGGACAGGGGAGAACTATGGCTACACCTTC	CASRTGENYGYTF
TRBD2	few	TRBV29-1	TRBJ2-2	TGCAGCGTTGTGAGCGGGACCAAGAACACCGGGGAGCTGTTTTTT	CSVVSGTKNTGELFF
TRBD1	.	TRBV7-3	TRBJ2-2	TGTGCCAGCAGCTTAACGGGGACAGGGTTTGGGGAGCTGTTTTTT	CASSLTGTGFGELFF